This T cell receptor beta chain was identified in a study of blood T cells in healthy people across ages. The wider study: With template switching, about one barcoded beta molecule was captured per two T cells.

Alongside a J-beta primer mix, a sample-barcoded 5' primer served in a second PCR lasting roughly 7 to 11 cycles. Samples each returned at least 3 million CDR3-containing paired-end reads. TCRdb redid the calling of the 5' RACE reads with MiXCR, one entry per CDR3 protein. The sample lists around 1,600,000 distinct CDR3 sequences, 42% seen once, with roughly 3.7% in the top ten. V lost 0 bases to trimming and J lost 5 bases; unmatched junction nucleotides: 7. This CDR3 comprises 16 residues. CDR1 is SGHRS and CDR2 is YFSETQ in the germline V gene. This TCR derives from a woman between 18 and 30 years old in good health. The source material was blood. The V call is TRBV5-1, the J call TRBJ2-3; 9 nucleotides align to TRBD2. The CDR3: CASSLELSGSRDTQYF. The DNA for the CDR3 is TGCGCCAGCAGCTTGGAGCTTAGCGGGAGTAGAGATACGCAGTATTTT.